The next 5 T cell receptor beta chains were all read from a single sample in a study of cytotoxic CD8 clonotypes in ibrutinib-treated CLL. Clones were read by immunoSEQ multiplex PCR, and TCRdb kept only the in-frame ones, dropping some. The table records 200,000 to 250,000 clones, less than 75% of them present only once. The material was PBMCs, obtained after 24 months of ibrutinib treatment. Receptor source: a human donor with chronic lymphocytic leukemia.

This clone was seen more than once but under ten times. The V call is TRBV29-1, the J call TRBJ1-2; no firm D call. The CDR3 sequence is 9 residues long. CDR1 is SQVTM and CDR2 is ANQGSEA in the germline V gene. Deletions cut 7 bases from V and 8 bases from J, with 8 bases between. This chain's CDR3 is CSEDDGYTF. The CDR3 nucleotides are TGCAGCGAAGACGACGGCTACACCTTC.

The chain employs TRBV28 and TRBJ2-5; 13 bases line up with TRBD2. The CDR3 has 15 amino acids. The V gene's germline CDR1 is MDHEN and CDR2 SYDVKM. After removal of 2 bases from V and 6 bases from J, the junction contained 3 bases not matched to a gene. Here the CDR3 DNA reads TGTGCCAGCAGTTTAACTAGCGGGAGGGGAAAGACCCAGTACTTC. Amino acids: CASSLTSGRGKTQYF.

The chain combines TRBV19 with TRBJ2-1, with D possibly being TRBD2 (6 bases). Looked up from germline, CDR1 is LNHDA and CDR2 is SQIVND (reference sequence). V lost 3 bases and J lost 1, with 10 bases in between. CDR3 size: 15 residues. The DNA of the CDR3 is TGTGCCAGTAGTATTGAACTAGCATCCTACAATGAGCAGTTCTTC. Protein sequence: CASSIELASYNEQFF. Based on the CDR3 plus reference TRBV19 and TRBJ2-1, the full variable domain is DGGITQSPKYLFRKEGQNVTLSCEQNLNHDAMYWYRQDPGQGLRLIYYSQIVNDFQKGDIAEGYSVSREKKESFPLTVTSAQKNPTAFYLCASSIELASYNEQFFGPGTRLTVL.

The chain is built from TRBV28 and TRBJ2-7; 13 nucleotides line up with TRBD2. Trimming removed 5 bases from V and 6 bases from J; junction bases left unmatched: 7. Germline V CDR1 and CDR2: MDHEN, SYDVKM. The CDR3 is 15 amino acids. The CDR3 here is CASSRTSGSESEQYF. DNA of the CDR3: TGTGCCAGCAGTCGGACTAGCGGGAGTGAGAGCGAGCAGTACTTC.

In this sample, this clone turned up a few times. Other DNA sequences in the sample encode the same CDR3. DNA of the CDR3: TGTGCCAGCAGCGTAGCGGGGAGAAACACAGATACGCAGTATTTT. Protein: CASSVAGRNTDTQYF. V gene TRBV9 combines with J gene TRBJ2-3; D is possibly TRBD2 (5 bases). This CDR3 has 15 amino acids. In germline, CDR1 is SGDLS, CDR2 YYNGEE. V was cut by 0 bases and J by 2 bases, with 10 bases left in between.